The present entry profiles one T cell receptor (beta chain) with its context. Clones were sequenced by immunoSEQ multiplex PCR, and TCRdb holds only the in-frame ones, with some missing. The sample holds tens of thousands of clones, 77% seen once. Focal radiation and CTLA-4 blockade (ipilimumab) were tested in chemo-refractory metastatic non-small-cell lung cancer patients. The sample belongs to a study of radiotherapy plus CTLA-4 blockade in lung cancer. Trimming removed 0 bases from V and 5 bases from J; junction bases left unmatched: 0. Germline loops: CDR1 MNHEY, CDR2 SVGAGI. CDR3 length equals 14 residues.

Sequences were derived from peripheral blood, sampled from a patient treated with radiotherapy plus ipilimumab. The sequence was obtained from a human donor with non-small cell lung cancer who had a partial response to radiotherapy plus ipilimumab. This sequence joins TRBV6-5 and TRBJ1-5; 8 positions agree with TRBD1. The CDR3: CASSYSTGDQPQHF. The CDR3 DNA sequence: TGTGCCAGCAGTTACTCGACAGGGGATCAGCCCCAGCATTTT.